Presented here are 19 T cell receptor beta chains from one specimen sequenced in a study of blood T cell repertoires in COVID-19. Using immunoSEQ multiplex PCR, the repertoire was profiled, and TCRdb retains in-frame clones only, with some absent. Altogether about 130,000 clones are present, around 88% being singletons, with the ten largest covering 15% to 20%. Sequencing input: peripheral blood. These receptors all come from a woman aged 45-65 years who had recovered from COVID-19.

The V call is TRBV11-2, the J call TRBJ2-3, with 9 bases lining up with TRBD2. The CDR3 runs 16 residues. The germline CDR1 and CDR2 sequences are SGHAT and FQNNGV. V trimming: 5 bases; J trimming: 1 base; junction bases outside the gene matches: 7. Here the CDR3 DNA reads TGTGCCAGCAGCCCGAGACTAGCGGTCGGCACAGATACGCAGTATTTT. Amino acids: CASSPRLAVGTDTQYF.

Remarks on this clone: The limits of the CDR3 on the DNA are not certain, so only TCRdb's listed CDR3 is given. The chain combines TRBV6-1 with TRBJ1-2. Germline V gene sequence: CDR1 MNHNS, CDR2 SASEGT. The CDR3 comprises 13 residues, both ends counted. CDR3 amino acids: CASSEVGRGTDTF.

This clone came up once. This sequence joins TRBV30 and TRBJ1-1, with 9 bases identical to TRBD1. The ends lost 0 bases at V and 11 bases at J; junction bases unmatched: 7. The CDR3 has 13 residues. Germline CDR1 GTSNPN, CDR2 SVGIG (reference sequence). CDR3 in DNA: TGTGCCTGGAGTGTACAACAGGGGGCCGGGGCTTTCTTT. This sequence encodes CAWSVQQGAGAFF.

This chain links TRBV19 with TRBJ2-6, with D possibly TRBD2 on 6 matching bases. Germline-derived CDR1 and CDR2 are LNHDA and SQIVND (reference sequence). CDR3 size: 18 residues. Trimming pared 3 bases from V and 0 bases from J, leaving 15 bases between. The CDR3 loop reads CASSIRLGSSSGANVLTF. In nucleotides, the CDR3 is TGTGCCAGTAGTATCCGACTAGGCTCCTCCTCTGGGGCCAACGTCCTGACTTTC.

This clone showed up just a few times. This sequence joins TRBV5-1 and TRBJ1-2; no clear D. V lost 0 bases and J 3 bases, leaving 6 bases between the germline ends. CDR3 length: 13 residues. CDR1 is SGHRS and CDR2 is YFSETQ in the germline V gene. CDR3 protein: CASSLVSDYGYTF. CDR3 nucleotides: TGCGCCAGCAGCTTGGTTTCCGACTATGGCTACACCTTC.

As DNA, the CDR3 is TGCGCCAGCAGCCCTGGCGGGCCTTCCTACGAGCAGTACTTC. Translated: CASSPGGPSYEQYF. The rearrangement uses TRBV5-1 and TRBJ2-7, with D maybe TRBD2 (5 bases). The V end was cut by 4 bases, the J end by 1 base, with 12 bases between. CDR3 length: 14 residues. CDR1 is SGHRS and CDR2 is YFSETQ in the germline V gene.

This chain connects TRBV5-8 to TRBJ1-2; D uncertain. The germline V and J ends were trimmed by 1 base and 0 bases, with 10 bases remaining between them. Germline assignment: CDR1 SGHTS and CDR2 YDEGEE. The CDR3 consists of 15 residues. This CDR3 is CASSLWPSANYGYTF. CDR3 bases: TGTGCCAGCAGCTTGTGGCCCTCAGCTAACTATGGCTACACCTTC.

This sequence joins TRBV2 and TRBJ2-3, with D maybe TRBD2 (6 bases). With 3 bases removed from V and 6 bases from J, the gap between germline ends came to 7 bases. CDR3 size: 12 residues. CDR1 is SNHLY, CDR2 FYNNEI, per germline. This chain's CDR3 is CASSEGRDTQYF. Here the CDR3 DNA reads TGTGCCAGCAGTGAGGGGAGGGATACGCAGTATTTT.

The chain links TRBV7-9 to TRBJ1-1; 9 positions agree with TRBD1. The germline CDR1 and CDR2 sequences are SEHNR and FQNEAQ (reference sequence). After removal of 8 bases from V and 3 bases from J, the junction contained 7 bases not matched to a gene. This CDR3 region has 14 residues. The CDR3 spells CASERGQGYTEAFF. The CDR3 DNA sequence: TGTGCCAGCGAGAGGGGACAGGGTTACACTGAAGCTTTCTTT. The full variable domain, completed using reference TRBV7-9 and TRBJ1-1, is DTGVSQNPRHKITKRGQNVTFRCDPISEHNRLYWYRQTLGQGPEFLTYFQNEAQLEKSRLLSDRFSAERPKGSFSTLEIQRTEQGDSAMYLCASERGQGYTEAFFGQGTRLTVV.

About this clone: Other nucleotide sequences from this sample produce the same CDR3. The chain couples TRBV24-1 to TRBJ2-5, with 7 bases identical to TRBD1. This CDR3 region has 12 residues. Germline CDR1 KGHDR, CDR2 SFDVKD. J gave up 8 bases and V 3 bases, and 2 bases lay outside the gene matches. The CDR3 DNA follows: TGTGCCACCAGTGATCTAGGGGGCACCCAGTACTTC. Amino acids: CATSDLGGTQYF.

The V gene is TRBV2, the J gene TRBJ1-3, with 7 nucleotides matching TRBD1. Trimming cost V 6 bases and J 2 bases; bases outside gene matches: 10. Germline V gene lookup returns CDR1 SNHLY and CDR2 FYNNEI. The CDR3 runs 16 residues. Here the CDR3 DNA reads TGTGCCAGCAGGGAACAGGGGATAGTCACTGGAAACACCATATATTTT. Amino acids: CASREQGIVTGNTIYF.

This chain links TRBV7-8 with TRBJ1-4, with 7 bases that match TRBD1. Germline CDR1 is SGHVS and CDR2 is FQNEAQ. J was trimmed by 7 bases and V by 6 bases; bases with no gene match: 5. This CDR3 contains 13 residues. The CDR3: CASRGQIGEKLFF. The CDR3, as DNA: TGTGCCAGCAGGGGACAGATCGGTGAAAAACTGTTTTTT.

A single count supports this clone. V usage is TRBV18 and J usage is TRBJ2-5, with D perhaps TRBD2 (6 bases). This CDR3 is built from 14 residues. Germline values: CDR1 KGHSH, CDR2 LQKENI. The germline V and J ends were trimmed by 3 bases and 5 bases, with 13 bases remaining between them. The CDR3 DNA sequence: TGTGCCAGCTCACCTAATGGAAGCGGGGAGACCCAGTACTTC. Translation: CASSPNGSGETQYF.

The chain combines TRBV6-2 or TRBV6-3 with TRBJ2-3, with a tentative D call TRBD2 (5 bases). The germline V gene encodes CDR1 MNHEY and CDR2 SVGEGT. The ends were cut back, 4 bases at V and 5 bases at J, with 25 bases in the middle. The CDR3 loop spans 18 amino acids. The CDR3 loop reads CASSFFIRDSADKDTQYF. CDR3 bases: TGTGCCAGCAGTTTTTTCATCCGGGATTCGGCTGACAAAGATACGCAGTATTTT.

The CDR3 region has the DNA TGTGCCAGTGCCCCGGACAGGGGCGTAGGTTCACCCCTCCACTTT. Protein product: CASAPDRGVGSPLHF. The rearrangement uses TRBV19 and TRBJ1-6, with 9 bases matching TRBD1. CDR3 length equals 15 residues. Germline V gene data show CDR1 as LNHDA and CDR2 as SQIVND (reference sequence). V lost 8 bases to trimming and J lost 9 bases; unmatched junction nucleotides: 11. The full variable domain, with the rest looked up from reference TRBV19 and TRBJ1-6, is DGGITQSPKYLFRKEGQNVTLSCEQNLNHDAMYWYRQDPGQGLRLIYYSQIVNDFQKGDIAEGYSVSREKKESFPLTVTSAQKNPTAFYLCASAPDRGVGSPLHFGNGTRLTVT.

V and J are TRBV6-5 and TRBJ1-3; TRBD1 is a possible D gene (6 bases). There are 13 residues in the CDR3. Looked up from germline, CDR1 is MNHEY and CDR2 is SVGAGI. V was cut by 6 bases and J by 8 bases, with 14 bases left in between. CDR3 nucleotides: TGTGCCAGCAGAGGGGGGGGTCAGTACACCATATATTTT. Amino acids: CASRGGGQYTIYF.

The V call is TRBV7-9, the J call TRBJ2-3, with D possibly matching TRBD2 (6 bases). V was shortened by 3 bases and J by 1 base, with 8 bases between the two germline ends. The CDR3 has 14 residues. From germline, CDR1 is SEHNR and CDR2 FQNEAQ (reference sequence). The CDR3 protein is CASSFGGGTDTQYF. In DNA, the CDR3 is TGTGCCAGCAGCTTTGGCGGGGGCACAGATACGCAGTATTTT.

The rearrangement joins TRBV2 to TRBJ2-7, with TRBD1 as a possible D gene (5 bases). V was cut by 3 bases and J by 2 bases, with 11 bases left in between. CDR1 SNHLY and CDR2 FYNNEI come from the germline V gene. The CDR3 extends over 14 amino acids. This CDR3 reads CASSEQGNTYEQYF. The CDR3, as DNA: TGTGCCAGCAGTGAGCAGGGTAACACCTACGAGCAGTACTTC.

The J gene is TRBJ1-5, the V gene TRBV27, with TRBD1 matching over 7 bases. CDR3 size: 15 residues. The V and J ends lost 6 bases and 0 bases, in that order; junction bases with no gene match: 5. Per the germline V gene, CDR1 is MNHEY and CDR2 is SMNVEV (reference sequence). The CDR3 protein is CASRTGINSNQPQHF. CDR3 DNA: TGTGCCAGCAGGACAGGGATAAATAGCAATCAGCCCCAGCATTTT.